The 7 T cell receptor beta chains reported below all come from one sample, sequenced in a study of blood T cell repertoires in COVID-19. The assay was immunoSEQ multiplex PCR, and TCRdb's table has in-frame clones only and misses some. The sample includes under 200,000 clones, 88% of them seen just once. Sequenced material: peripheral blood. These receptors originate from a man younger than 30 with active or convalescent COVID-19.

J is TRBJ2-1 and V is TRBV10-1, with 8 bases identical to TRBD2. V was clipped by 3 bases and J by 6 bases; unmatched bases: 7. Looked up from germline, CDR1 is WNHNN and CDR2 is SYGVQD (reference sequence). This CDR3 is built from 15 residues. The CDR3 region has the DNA TGCGCCAGCAGTGAAGGGCGGGGGGTCTTCAATGAGCAGTTCTTC. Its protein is CASSEGRGVFNEQFF.

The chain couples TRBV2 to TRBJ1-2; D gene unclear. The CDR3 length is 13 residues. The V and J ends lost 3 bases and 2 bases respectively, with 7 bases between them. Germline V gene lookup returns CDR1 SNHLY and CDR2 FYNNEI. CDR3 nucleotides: TGTGCCAGCAGTGATCAGTTAAACTATGGCTACACCTTC. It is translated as CASSDQLNYGYTF.

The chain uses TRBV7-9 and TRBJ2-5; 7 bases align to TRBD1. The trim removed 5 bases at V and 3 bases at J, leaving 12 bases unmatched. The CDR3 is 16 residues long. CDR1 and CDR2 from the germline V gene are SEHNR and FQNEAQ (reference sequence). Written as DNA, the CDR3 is TGTGCCAGCAGCCGAGTGGGACAGAGCCCCGAAGAGACCCAGTACTTC. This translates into CASSRVGQSPEETQYF.

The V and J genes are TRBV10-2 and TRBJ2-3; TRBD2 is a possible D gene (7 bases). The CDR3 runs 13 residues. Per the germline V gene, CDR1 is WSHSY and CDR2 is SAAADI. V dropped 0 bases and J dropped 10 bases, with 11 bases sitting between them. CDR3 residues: CASSESGGAPQYF. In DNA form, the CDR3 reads TGCGCCAGCAGTGAGTCGGGGGGGGCGCCGCAGTATTTT.

The CDR3 reads CASSFRTYRNPNYGYTF. The CDR3 nucleotides read TGTGCCAGCAGCTTCAGAACATACAGAAACCCTAACTATGGCTACACCTTC. This chain uses TRBV11-2 with TRBJ1-2; D is uncertain. In germline, CDR1 is SGHAT, CDR2 FQNNGV. The CDR3 has 17 amino acids. With 3 bases removed from V and 0 bases from J, the gap between germline ends came to 17 bases.

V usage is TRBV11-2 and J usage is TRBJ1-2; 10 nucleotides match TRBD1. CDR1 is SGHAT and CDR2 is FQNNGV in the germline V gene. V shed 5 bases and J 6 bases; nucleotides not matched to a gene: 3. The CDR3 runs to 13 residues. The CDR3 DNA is TGTGCCAGCAGCCACGGGACAGGGGATGGCTACACCTTC. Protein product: CASSHGTGDGYTF.

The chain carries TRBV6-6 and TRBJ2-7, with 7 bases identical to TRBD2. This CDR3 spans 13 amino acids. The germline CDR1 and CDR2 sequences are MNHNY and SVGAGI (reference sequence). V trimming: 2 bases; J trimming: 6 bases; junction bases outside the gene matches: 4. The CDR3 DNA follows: TGTGCCAGCAGTTACGGGGGGGTTACCGAGCAGTACTTC. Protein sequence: CASSYGGVTEQYF.